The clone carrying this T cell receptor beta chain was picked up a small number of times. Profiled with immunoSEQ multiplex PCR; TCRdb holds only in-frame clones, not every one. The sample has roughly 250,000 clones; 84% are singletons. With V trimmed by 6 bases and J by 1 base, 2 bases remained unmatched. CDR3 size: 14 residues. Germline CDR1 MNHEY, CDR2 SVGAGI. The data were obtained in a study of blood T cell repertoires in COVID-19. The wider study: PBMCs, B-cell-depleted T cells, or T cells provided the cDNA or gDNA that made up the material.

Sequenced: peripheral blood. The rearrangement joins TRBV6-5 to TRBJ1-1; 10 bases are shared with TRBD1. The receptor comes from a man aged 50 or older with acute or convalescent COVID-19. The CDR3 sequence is CASRGQGRNTEAFF. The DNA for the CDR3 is TGTGCCAGCAGGGGACAGGGGAGGAACACTGAAGCTTTCTTT.